These 14 T cell receptor beta chains were sequenced from one sample in a study of cytomegalovirus exposure and HLA in healthy donors. The PCR was carried out with 60 Vbeta primers and 13 Jbeta primers. Here immunoSEQ multiplex PCR was the method, and the copy in TCRdb shows in-frame clones only, minus some. The sample lists roughly 35,000 clones, roughly 50% seen once, with around 6.5% in the top ten. The sample taken for sequencing was PBMCs. The origin of the receptors is a woman between 35 and 50 years old in good health and CMV-seropositive.

The genes are TRBV19 and TRBJ1-1, with D possibly being TRBD1 (6 bases). Germline V gene sequence: CDR1 LNHDA, CDR2 SQIVND (reference sequence). Deletions cut 1 base from V and 8 bases from J, with 11 bases between. This CDR3 is built from 13 residues. DNA of the CDR3: TGTGCCAGTAGTATAGTTACCGGGACAGAAGCTTTCTTT. Its translation is CASSIVTGTEAFF.

The rearrangement links TRBV7-3 to TRBJ2-3; possible D gene TRBD2, 7 bases. Germline CDR1 reads SGHTA; CDR2 reads FQGTGA. This CDR3 comprises 14 residues. The V gene lost 5 bases and the J gene lost 6 bases, with 15 bases spanning the gap. The CDR3 protein is CASSPEGGVDTQYF. The CDR3 DNA follows: TGTGCCAGCAGCCCGGAGGGGGGGGTGGATACGCAGTATTTT. The variable domain in full, with the rest retrieved from reference TRBV7-3 and TRBJ2-3, is GAGVSQTPSNKVTEKGKYVELRCDPISGHTALYWYRQSLGQGPEFLIYFQGTGAADDSGLPNDRFFAVRPEGSVSTLKIQRTERGDSAVYLCASSPEGGVDTQYFGPGTRLTVL.

Only a few counts were recorded for this clone. The rearrangement uses TRBV11-2 and TRBJ2-7, with TRBD2 identical over 8 bases. V shed 2 bases and J 2 bases; nucleotides not matched to a gene: 8. The CDR3 covers 16 residues. The germline V gene has CDR1 SGHAT and CDR2 FQNNGV. In nucleotides, the CDR3 is TGTGCCAGCAGCTTAAGTCCGGGACTAGTAACCTACGAGCAGTACTTC. Translating gives CASSLSPGLVTYEQYF.

This rearrangement joins TRBV19 to TRBJ1-4, with a weak D call TRBD1 (5 bases). Per germline, CDR1 LNHDA and CDR2 SQIVND (reference sequence). This CDR3 has 15 amino acids. V lost 5 bases and J lost 0, with 10 bases in between. The DNA of the CDR3 is TGTGCCAGTAGTTCGGCGGGGGCAACTAATGAAAAACTGTTTTTT. Protein product: CASSSAGATNEKLFF.

The chain carries TRBV2 and TRBJ1-2; 7 bases agree with TRBD1. The CDR3 runs to 14 residues. Germline-derived CDR1 and CDR2 are SNHLY and FYNNEI. V lost 5 bases and J lost 3; bases outside the gene matches: 6. CDR3 in amino acids: CASSIRQGDYGYTF. In DNA form, the CDR3 reads TGTGCCAGCAGTATCCGACAGGGCGACTATGGCTACACCTTC. The full variable domain, in which reference TRBV2 and TRBJ1-2 provide the parts outside the CDR3, is EPEVTQTPSHQVTQMGQEVILRCVPISNHLYFYWYRQILGQKVEFLVSFYNNEISEKSEIFDDQFSVERPDGSNFTLKIRSTKLEDSAMYFCASSIRQGDYGYTFGSGTRLTVV.

The rearrangement joins TRBV6-1 to TRBJ1-2, with TRBD1 matching 10 bases. Germline values: CDR1 MNHNS, CDR2 SASEGT. Trimming cost V 4 bases and J 8 bases; bases outside gene matches: 7. This CDR3 has 14 residues. CDR3 amino acids: CASSAGTGDRGYTF. CDR3 sequence (DNA): TGTGCCAGCAGTGCCGGGACAGGGGATCGGGGCTACACCTTC.

This clone was seen a few times. The chain employs TRBV2 and TRBJ2-5, with 8 bases matching TRBD1. The DNA end is a closer match to TRBJ2-7, so the J assignment may be wrong. Germline V gives CDR1 SNHLY, CDR2 FYNNEI. This CDR3 comprises 14 residues. CDR3 DNA: TGTGCCAGCAGATGGGACAGGAGCTCCTACGAGCAGTACTTC. It is translated as CASRWDRSSYEQYF.

The rearrangement joins TRBV28 to TRBJ2-7, with 8 bases aligning to TRBD2. The CDR3 loop spans 12 amino acids. CDR1 MDHEN and CDR2 SYDVKM come from the germline V gene. V lost 9 bases, J lost 3 bases, and 4 bases stayed unmatched. The CDR3 nucleotides read TGTGCCAGTTCGGGGGGGATCTACGAGCAGTACTTC. Translating it yields CASSGGIYEQYF.

The chain is built from TRBV5-1 and TRBJ2-5; D unclear. The germline V and J ends were trimmed by 3 bases and 3 bases, with 12 bases remaining between them. Germline loops: CDR1 SGHRS, CDR2 YFSETQ. CDR3 size: 14 residues. The CDR3 sequence is CASSYLGQKETQYF. The CDR3 coding sequence is TGCGCCAGCAGCTACCTGGGCCAAAAAGAGACCCAGTACTTC.

In this sample, this clone turned up a few times. This chain connects TRBV6-4 to TRBJ2-7; 7 bases agree with TRBD1. The V segment lost 1 base and the J segment 1 base; nucleotides outside the gene matches: 4. This CDR3 spans 15 amino acids. Germline V lookup: CDR1 MRHNA, CDR2 SNTAGT. CDR3 loop: CASSDFGTASYEQYF. DNA of the CDR3: TGTGCCAGCAGTGACTTCGGGACAGCGTCCTACGAGCAGTACTTC.

V and J are TRBV6-6 and TRBJ1-1, with D uncertain. Trimming shortened V by 5 bases and J by 1 base, and 11 bases separated the two germline ends. This CDR3 region has 14 residues. CDR1 and CDR2 (germline): MNHNY, SVGAGI (reference sequence). CDR3: CASSPGLRNTEAFF. The CDR3 region has the DNA TGTGCCAGCAGTCCGGGGTTGAGGAACACTGAAGCTTTCTTT.

The V and J genes are TRBV19 and TRBJ1-2; tentative D call: TRBD1 (5 bases). The CDR3 sequence is 14 residues long. Germline CDR1 LNHDA, CDR2 SQIVND (reference sequence). Trimming left V 4 bases short and J 4 bases short, with 13 bases between. This CDR3 is CASSTRRGGYGYTF. CDR3 coding DNA: TGTGCCAGTAGTACCCGGAGGGGAGGCTATGGCTACACCTTC.

The chain links TRBV9 to TRBJ1-1; tentatively, D is TRBD1 (6 bases). Looked up from germline, CDR1 is SGDLS and CDR2 is YYNGEE. Trimming stripped 0 bases from V and 2 bases from J, with 8 bases between. The CDR3 extends over 14 amino acids. Here the CDR3 reads CASSVVGGNTEAFF. Here the CDR3 DNA reads TGTGCCAGCAGCGTAGTAGGGGGAAACACTGAAGCTTTCTTT.

V gene TRBV4-1 combines with J gene TRBJ1-3; the D gene is possibly TRBD1 (6 bases). V was clipped by 3 bases and J by 3 bases, with 15 bases between them. CDR1 MGHRA and CDR2 YSYEKL come from the germline V gene. The CDR3 loop spans 16 amino acids. CDR3 sequence reads: CASSQGVGAVGNTIYF. CDR3 DNA sequence: TGCGCCAGCAGCCAGGGGGTGGGGGCCGTTGGAAACACCATATATTTT.